This TCR beta chain comes out of a study of cytomegalovirus exposure and HLA in healthy donors. Study-wide findings and caveats: Researchers had no immune exposure information except CMV serostatus available.

CDR3 length equals 14 residues. V lost 7 bases and J lost 4; bases outside the gene matches: 3. The V gene's germline CDR1 is SGHAT and CDR2 FQNNGV. Amplification used 60 Vbeta primers and 13 Jbeta primers. Libraries were prepared by immunoSEQ multiplex PCR; TCRdb keeps only in-frame clonotypes and omits some of them. The sample lists 170,000 or so clones; around 75% were seen once. On this clone itself: The antigen remains unidentified.

This TCR derives from a male donor in good health and CMV-seronegative. The sequenced sample consisted of PBMCs. The genes are TRBV11-2 and TRBJ2-1, with 11 bases fitting TRBD2. The CDR3 DNA reads as TGTGCCAGCACACTAGCGGGGGCTTACAATGAGCAGTTCTTC. Translated, it gives CASTLAGAYNEQFF. Together with reference TRBV11-2 and TRBJ2-1, the CDR3 gives the full variable domain: EAGVAQSPRYKIIEKRQSVAFWCNPISGHATLYWYQQILGQGPKLLIQFQNNGVVDDSQLPKDRFSAERLKGVDSTLKIQPAKLEDSAVYLCASTLAGAYNEQFFGPGTRLTVL.